This TCR beta chain derives from a study of blood T cell repertoires in COVID-19. Study summary: Specimens from acute and convalescent COVID-19 originated in the United States, Italy and Spain. The analysed material was cDNA or gDNA that came from T cells, B-cell-depleted T cells, or PBMCs.

In the authors' methods: Estimation of nucleated cell counts relied on the amplification of reference gene primers. Sequenced by immunoSEQ multiplex PCR; TCRdb stores in-frame clones only, minus some. The DNA was the basis for D and trimming; V, J and clone size are from that table. Here the sample spans approximately 200,000 clones, about 80% being singletons. The TCR was taken from a woman aged 25 to 39 who had recovered from COVID-19. The source material was peripheral blood.

CDR3 bases: TGTGCCAGCACCCAACCGACTAGCAATGAGCAGTTCTTC. Its protein is CASTQPTSNEQFF. This chain links TRBV9 with TRBJ2-1, with D perhaps TRBD2 (6 bases). CDR3 length: 13 residues. Germline assignment: CDR1 SGDLS and CDR2 YYNGEE. V was pared by 6 bases and J by 6 bases, with 13 bases between.